The entry below describes one T cell receptor (beta chain). Its antigen is as yet unknown. Germline V lookup: CDR1 SGHNT, CDR2 YENEEA. The CDR3 contains 13 residues. The data were obtained in a study of monozygotic twins with inflammatory bowel disease. Study observations and caveats: IBD patients displayed reduced TCRbeta diversity (inverse Simpson) when set against healthy co-twins. Clonotypes shared with others were fewer in IBD patients than in healthy twins, especially with disease activity. Comparison of concordant versus discordant twins revealed no difference in repertoire similarity, possibly due to limited power.

Per donor there was one draw, yielding a blood sample of about 2.4 ml. TCRdb reprocessed the 5' RACE reads, with one entry per CDR3 protein and no DNA. This table holds around 450,000 distinct CDR3 sequences. This clonotype was sampled from a human donor with ulcerative colitis or Crohn's disease, or a healthy co-twin of an affected twin (not recorded which). The chain links TRBV11-3 to TRBJ2-7. Sequences were obtained from blood. CDR3 region: CASSFAYNYEQYF.